The clone carrying this T cell receptor beta chain was seen once. Generated by immunoSEQ multiplex PCR, the TCRdb table keeps only in-frame clones and is missing some. The table shows about 170,000 clones, with approximately 79% occurring only once. A Seattle source enrolled patients during active infection and followed them longitudinally. V was shortened by 10 bases and J by 0 bases, with 10 bases between the two germline ends. The CDR3 sequence is 13 residues long. Germline CDR1 is MGHDK and CDR2 is SYGVNS. This record comes from a study of blood T cell repertoires in COVID-19. The sequence derives from a woman aged 35 to 49 with COVID-19, enrolled during active disease. This chain joins TRBV25-1 and TRBJ1-3; unclear D gene. Sequencing used peripheral blood. The CDR3 DNA is TGTGCCACCACGGGAAGCTCTGGAAACACCATATATTTT. It specifies CATTGSSGNTIYF.